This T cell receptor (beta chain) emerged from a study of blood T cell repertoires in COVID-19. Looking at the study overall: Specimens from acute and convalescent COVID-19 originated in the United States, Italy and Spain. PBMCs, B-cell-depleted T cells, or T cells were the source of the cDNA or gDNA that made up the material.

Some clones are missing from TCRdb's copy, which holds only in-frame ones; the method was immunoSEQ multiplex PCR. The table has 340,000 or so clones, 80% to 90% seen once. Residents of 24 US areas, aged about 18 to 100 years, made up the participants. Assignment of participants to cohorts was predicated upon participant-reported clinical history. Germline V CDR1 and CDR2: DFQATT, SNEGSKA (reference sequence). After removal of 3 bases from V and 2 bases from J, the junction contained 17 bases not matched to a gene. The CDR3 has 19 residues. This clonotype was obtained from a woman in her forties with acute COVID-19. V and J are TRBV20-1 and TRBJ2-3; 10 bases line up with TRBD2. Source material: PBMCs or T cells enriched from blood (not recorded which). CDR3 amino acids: CSASGFGGTSELFTDTQYF. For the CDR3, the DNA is TGCAGTGCTAGTGGGTTCGGGGGGACTAGCGAATTATTCACAGATACGCAGTATTTT.